This entry concerns a single TCR beta chain. Trimming took 3 bases from V and 4 from J; bases not matched to a gene: 5. Looked up from germline, CDR1 is SGHTA and CDR2 is FQGNSA. The CDR3 is 15 residues long. Here immunoSEQ multiplex PCR was the method, and the copy in TCRdb shows in-frame clones only, minus some. The profile shows some 220,000 clones, roughly 89% of them singletons. Clinical history reported by participants formed the basis on which cohorts were assigned. The sample is drawn from a study of blood T cell repertoires in COVID-19. At the level of the study: There were acute and convalescent COVID-19 samples, and they came from the United States, Italy and Spain. PBMCs, B-cell-depleted T cells, or T cells provided the cDNA or gDNA that made up the material.

Sequencing was performed on PBMCs or T cells enriched from blood (not recorded which). The chain combines TRBV7-2 with TRBJ1-3, with TRBD1 matching over 8 bases. This sequence was found in a woman between 40 and 50 years old with acute COVID-19. The CDR3 is CASSFQGATGNTIYF. The CDR3 DNA follows: TGTGCCAGCAGCTTCCAGGGGGCGACGGGAAACACCATATATTTT. The entire variable domain, with the rest obtained from reference TRBV7-2 and TRBJ1-3, is as follows: GAGVSQSPSNKVTEKGKDVELRCDPISGHTALYWYRQSLGQGLEFLIYFQGNSAPDKSGLPSDRFSAERTGGSVSTLTIQRTQQEDSAVYLCASSFQGATGNTIYFGEGSWLTVV.